What follows are 23 T cell receptor beta chains derived from one specimen sequenced in a study of T-cell memory formation after mild COVID-19 (TCRdb year 2021). Library creation used 5' RACE. These reads were obtained on an Illumina NovaSeq 6000. The public reads were reanalyzed by TCRdb: fastp trimming at Q25, MiXCR alignment, in-frame beta chains only. Rows are unified per CDR3 protein, each entry keeping the most common DNA and genes. The sample includes 30,000 to 45,000 distinct CDR3 sequences, with roughly an eighth observed a single time. The ten largest clones capture 25% to 30% of the sample. The specimen sequenced was PBMCs or a T cell subset sorted from them (not recorded which). The receptors derive from a man younger than 35 who had mild COVID-19 (a few samples of this study predate the infection). The sample titles of this study are shuffled in the database, so cell type and time point are left out; the donor was told from shared clones.

Within the sample, this clonotype is medium-sized. The chain combines TRBV7-2 with TRBJ2-1; 10 positions match TRBD2. This CDR3 contains 15 residues. CDR1 is SGHTA and CDR2 is FQGNSA in the germline V gene. The V segment lost 5 bases and the J segment 2 bases; nucleotides outside the gene matches: 3. Here the CDR3 DNA reads TGTGCCAGCAGCCAGCTAGCGGGGGCCTACAATGAGCAGTTCTTC. Its protein is CASSQLAGAYNEQFF.

This clonotype was seen many times. The chain recombines TRBV5-6 with TRBJ2-3; 10 nucleotides agree with TRBD1. The V segment lost 7 bases and the J segment 2 bases; nucleotides outside the gene matches: 10. The CDR3 contains 16 residues. Germline CDR1 is SGHDT and CDR2 is YYEEEE. The CDR3 sequence is CASDKTGGVLTDTQYF. The CDR3 DNA reads as TGTGCCAGCGACAAGACAGGGGGCGTACTCACAGATACGCAGTATTTT.

This clonotype has just a few counts. The chain joins TRBV2 to TRBJ2-7; D perhaps matches TRBD1 (6 bases). Between the trimmed V and J ends, which lost 7 bases and 2 bases, there was a span of 18 bases. Germline CDR1 reads SNHLY; CDR2 reads FYNNEI. The CDR3 runs 15 residues. The CDR3 bases are TGTGCCAGCAAGAACAGGGCTTTATCTACCTACGAGCAGTACGTC. Its translation: CASKNRALSTYEQYV.

This clonotype came up many times. This sequence joins TRBV5-4 and TRBJ1-1; tentatively, D is TRBD1 (5 bases). V was clipped by 2 bases and J by 10 bases, with 15 bases between them. There are 13 residues in the CDR3. Germline values: CDR1 SGHNT, CDR2 YYREEE (reference sequence). CDR3: CASSFAGSRGAFF. Here the CDR3 DNA reads TGTGCCAGCAGCTTTGCAGGGTCGAGGGGAGCTTTCTTT.

This CDR3 is CASVSSSSYNEQFF. The CDR3 nucleotides are TGTGCCAGCGTTAGTAGTAGCTCCTACAATGAGCAGTTCTTC. The V and J genes are TRBV28 and TRBJ2-1; D is undetermined. The CDR3 is 14 amino acids. CDR1 and CDR2 (germline): MDHEN, SYDVKM. Trimming removed 8 bases from V and 0 bases from J, with 11 bases in between.

This clonotype was observed many times. The rearrangement uses TRBV24-1 and TRBJ2-5; D is unclear. The CDR3 is 15 residues long. The V and J ends lost 1 base and 3 bases respectively, with 11 bases between them. Germline assignment: CDR1 KGHDR and CDR2 SFDVKD. CDR3 sequence reads: CATSDLQGAEETQYF. The CDR3 DNA follows: TGTGCCACCAGTGATTTACAAGGTGCCGAAGAGACCCAGTACTTC.

This clonotype was found once. This sequence joins TRBV24-1 and TRBJ2-1; 10 bases are a match to TRBD2. This CDR3 is built from 15 residues. The V gene's germline CDR1 is KGHDR and CDR2 SFDVKD. With 4 bases clipped from V and 7 bases from J, the junction kept 6 bases outside the gene matches. In nucleotides, the CDR3 is TGTGCCACCAGTGACCAGATAGCGGGGGGAAATGAGCAGTTCTTC. As protein: CATSDQIAGGNEQFF.

This clonotype has ten or more counts. The genes are TRBV5-1 and TRBJ1-4; 7 bases fit TRBD1. V dropped 4 bases and J dropped 2; count of bases not matched to a gene: 2. CDR3 size: 14 residues. Germline V gene sequence: CDR1 SGHRS, CDR2 YFSETQ. The CDR3 bases are TGCGCCAGCAGCGAGACAGGGACTAATGAAAAACTGTTTTTT. It yields the protein CASSETGTNEKLFF.

This clonotype was seen at least ten times. This chain links TRBV7-2 with TRBJ2-3; D remains ambiguous. This CDR3 has 13 residues. V lost 1 base and J lost 3, with 5 bases in between. Germline V CDR1 and CDR2: SGHTA, FQGNSA. CDR3 loop: CASSLERTDTQYF. CDR3 DNA sequence: TGTGCCAGCAGCTTAGAGAGGACAGATACGCAGTATTTT. The complete variable domain, with remaining parts taken from reference TRBV7-2 and TRBJ2-3, reads GAGVSQSPSNKVTEKGKDVELRCDPISGHTALYWYRQSLGQGLEFLIYFQGNSAPDKSGLPSDRFSAERTGGSVSTLTIQRTQQEDSAVYLCASSLERTDTQYFGPGTRLTVL.

J is TRBJ2-1 and V is TRBV5-5; unclear D gene. Trimming took 0 bases from V and 2 from J, leaving 12 bases between them. The germline V gene has CDR1 SGHKS and CDR2 YYEKEE (reference sequence). This CDR3 has 16 amino acids. In DNA, the CDR3 is TGTGCCAGCAGCTTGGAGTCCCAACCCCCCTACAATGAGCAGTTCTTC. Translated, it gives CASSLESQPPYNEQFF.

This clonotype was seen more than once but under ten times. The rearrangement links TRBV19 to TRBJ2-7; D call uncertain. Trimming took off 4 bases at V and 4 bases at J, with 8 bases between the two ends. Per germline, CDR1 LNHDA and CDR2 SQIVND (reference sequence). The CDR3 is 12 amino acids. The CDR3 is CASSNRDYEQYF. The DNA for the CDR3 is TGTGCCAGTAGTAATAGAGATTACGAGCAGTACTTC.

This clonotype was found many times. The chain has TRBV9 and TRBJ1-2; 7 bases match TRBD1. The CDR3 covers 14 residues. Germline V lookup: CDR1 SGDLS, CDR2 YYNGEE. Germline trimming cut 3 bases from V and 4 bases from J; bases unmatched to any gene: 6. CDR3 DNA sequence: TGTGCCAGCAGCGGCACAGGGGCCGGCTATGGCTACACCTTC. It codes for CASSGTGAGYGYTF.

This clonotype was picked up many times. V gene TRBV12-3 or TRBV12-4 combines with J gene TRBJ2-6; D gene ambiguous. V shed 5 bases and J shed 4 bases, with 9 bases lying between them. The CDR3 is 14 amino acids. The CDR3 bases are TGTGCCAGCAGTGCTCTTACGGGGGCCAACGTCCTGACTTTC. Its protein product is CASSALTGANVLTF.

This clonotype was observed many times. The chain's CDR3 is CATSRETQGADTQYF. The CDR3 region has the DNA TGTGCCACCAGCAGAGAAACGCAGGGCGCAGATACGCAGTATTTT. The V and J genes are TRBV15 and TRBJ2-3; D possibly corresponds to TRBD1 (5 bases). The CDR3 spans 15 residues. The ends were cut back, 0 bases at V and 4 bases at J, with 11 bases in the middle. Germline V gene lookup returns CDR1 LNHNV and CDR2 YYDKDF (reference sequence). Combining the CDR3 with reference TRBV15 and TRBJ2-3 gives the whole variable domain DAMVIQNPRYQVTQFGKPVTLSCSQTLNHNVMYWYQQKSSQAPKLLFHYYDKDFNNEADTPDNFQSRRPNTSFCFLDIRSPGLGDTAMYLCATSRETQGADTQYFGPGTRLTVL.

The chain employs TRBV5-1 and TRBJ1-3; no clear D gene. This CDR3 is built from 12 residues. Germline CDR1 reads SGHRS; CDR2 reads YFSETQ. The V and J ends lost 0 bases and 3 bases respectively, with 1 base between them. The CDR3 DNA is TGCGCCAGCAGCTTGGATGGAAACACCATATATTTT. Protein: CASSLDGNTIYF.

This clonotype was observed at least ten times. J is TRBJ2-3 and V is TRBV9, with 10 bases lining up with TRBD2. V gave up 0 bases and J gave up 8 bases; unmatched junction bases: 6. The CDR3 is 15 residues long. The germline V gene has CDR1 SGDLS and CDR2 YYNGEE. CDR3 bases: TGTGCCAGCAGCGTAGAACCTAGCGGGGGTGGTACGCAGTATTTT. Its protein product is CASSVEPSGGGTQYF.

V is TRBV7-9 and J is TRBJ2-1; 10 positions match TRBD1. The CDR3 runs 12 residues. Looked up from germline, CDR1 is SEHNR and CDR2 is FQNEAQ (reference sequence). Written as DNA, the CDR3 is TGTGCACAGGGACAGGGGCGAGGTGAGCAGTTCTTC. This translates into CAQGQGRGEQFF. Full variable domain (outside the CDR3, taken from reference TRBV7-9 and TRBJ2-1): DTGVSQNPRHKITKRGQNVTFRCDPISEHNRLYWYRQTLGQGPEFLTYFQNEAQLEKSRLLSDRFSAERPKGSFSTLEIQRTEQGDSAMYLCAQGQGRGEQFFGPGTRLTVL.

This clonotype has just a few counts. J is TRBJ1-5 and V is TRBV12-3 or TRBV12-4; the D is unclear. This CDR3 spans 13 amino acids. Trimming left V 1 base short and J 7 bases short, with 8 bases between. The CDR3 coding sequence is TGTGCCAGCAGTTTAGGGTTCGTGCAGCCCCAGCATTTT. As protein: CASSLGFVQPQHF.

This clonotype came up many times. The chain carries TRBV10-3 and TRBJ1-1; the match to TRBD1 covers 7 bases. The germline V gene has CDR1 ENHRY and CDR2 SYGVKD. CDR3 length equals 13 residues. V lost 10 bases and J lost 0; bases outside the gene matches: 5. The CDR3 region is CATAGQMNTEAFF. The DNA of the CDR3 is TGTGCCACTGCGGGACAGATGAACACTGAAGCTTTCTTT.

This clonotype was detected ten times or more. This rearrangement joins TRBV11-1 to TRBJ1-1; possibly TRBD1 for D (5 bases). The germline V and J ends were trimmed by 4 bases and 4 bases, with 13 bases remaining between them. The CDR3 length is 14 residues. From germline, CDR1 is SGHAT and CDR2 FQDESV (reference sequence). This chain's CDR3 is CASSYVTGSTEAFF. The CDR3 coding sequence is TGTGCCAGCAGCTACGTCACAGGTTCCACTGAAGCTTTCTTT.

This clonotype was counted at least ten times. The V gene is TRBV12-3 or TRBV12-4, the J gene TRBJ2-2; 9 bases are shared with TRBD1. The length of the CDR3 is 15 residues. V lost 10 bases, J lost 4 bases, and 10 bases stayed unmatched. The chain's CDR3 is CATRTGTGFTGELFF. The CDR3 nucleotides are TGTGCCACCAGAACCGGGACAGGGTTCACCGGGGAGCTGTTTTTT.

The table lists this clonotype with many counts. The gene calls are TRBV7-3 and TRBJ2-2, with TRBD2 matching over 9 bases. Germline CDR1 is SGHTA and CDR2 is FQGTGA. Germline trimming cut 6 bases from V and 7 bases from J; bases unmatched to any gene: 9. The length of the CDR3 is 15 residues. The DNA for the CDR3 is TGTGCCAGCAGGAGGCGCGGGGGGGCCGACGGGGAGCTGTTTTTT. Translated, it gives CASRRRGGADGELFF.

This clonotype was picked up many times. V is TRBV6-2 or TRBV6-3 and J is TRBJ2-7; D might be TRBD2 (6 bases). Per the germline V gene, CDR1 is MNHEY and CDR2 is SVGEGT. Trimming cost V 6 bases and J 5 bases, with 17 bases left between them. This CDR3 spans 14 amino acids. The CDR3 loop reads CASSSGEEAHEQYF. The CDR3 DNA follows: TGTGCCAGCAGCTCGGGAGAGGAGGCCCACGAGCAGTACTTC.